This TCR beta chain was documented in a study of blood T cell repertoires in COVID-19. Overall study context: From T cells, B-cell-depleted T cells, or PBMCs came the material, which was cDNA or gDNA.

Germline V CDR1 and CDR2: LNHDA, SQIVND (reference sequence). The CDR3 runs 14 residues. The V gene lost 1 base and the J gene lost 5 bases, with 12 bases spanning the gap. Authors' data handling: Estimation of nucleated cell counts relied on the amplification of reference gene primers. TCRdb's table, derived via immunoSEQ multiplex PCR, lists solely in-frame clones and lacks some. The DNA gave D and trimming, while V, J and clone size come from that table. The table shows more than 40,000 clones, with 70% to 85% occurring only once. The rearrangement joins TRBV19 to TRBJ2-7; perhaps TRBD1 as D (6 bases). The TCR was taken from a man aged 50-60 years with acute or convalescent COVID-19. Source material: peripheral blood. CDR3 sequence: CASSIAPTGNEQYF. CDR3 DNA sequence: TGTGCCAGTAGTATAGCCCCTACAGGGAACGAGCAGTACTTC.